The entry below describes one T cell receptor (beta chain). V shed 3 bases and J 9 bases; nucleotides not matched to a gene: 8. The CDR3 length is 12 residues. CDR1 and CDR2 from the germline V gene are GTSNPN and SVGIG (reference sequence). Here immunoSEQ multiplex PCR was the method, and the copy in TCRdb shows in-frame clones only, minus some. The repertoire has some 120,000 clones, more than 75% of them found once; the top ten carry more than 6.5%. The sample belongs to a study of control samples from healthy donors and cancer patients. The specimen sequenced was blood. The source is a man between 40 and 49 years old in good health. This chain links TRBV30 with TRBJ2-7, with TRBD2 matching over 7 bases. The CDR3 loop is CAWRPVREVQYF. CDR3 nucleotide sequence: TGTGCCTGGAGGCCTGTCCGGGAGGTGCAGTACTTC.